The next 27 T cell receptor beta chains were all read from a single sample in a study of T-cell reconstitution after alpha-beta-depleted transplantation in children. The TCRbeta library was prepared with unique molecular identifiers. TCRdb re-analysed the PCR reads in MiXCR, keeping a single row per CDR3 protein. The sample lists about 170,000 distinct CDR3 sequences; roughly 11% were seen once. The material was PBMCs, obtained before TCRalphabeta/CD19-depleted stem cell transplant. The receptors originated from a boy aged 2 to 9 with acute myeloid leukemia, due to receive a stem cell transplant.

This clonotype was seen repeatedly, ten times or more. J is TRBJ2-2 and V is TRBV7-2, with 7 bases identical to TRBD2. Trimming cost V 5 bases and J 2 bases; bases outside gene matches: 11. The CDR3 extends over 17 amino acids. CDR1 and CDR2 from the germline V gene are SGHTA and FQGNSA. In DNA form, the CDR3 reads TGTGCCAGCAGCCCCCCCAGGCGGGGGACCAACACCGGGGAGCTGTTTTTT. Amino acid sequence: CASSPPRRGTNTGELFF.

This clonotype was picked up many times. CDR3 protein: CASSLELGGAEQFF. In DNA, the CDR3 is TGTGCCAGCAGTTTAGAGCTCGGGGGGGCTGAGCAGTTCTTC. The chain has TRBV12-3 or TRBV12-4 and TRBJ2-1, with 8 bases identical to TRBD2. The CDR3 has 14 residues. Germline trimming cut 1 base from V and 9 bases from J; bases unmatched to any gene: 5.

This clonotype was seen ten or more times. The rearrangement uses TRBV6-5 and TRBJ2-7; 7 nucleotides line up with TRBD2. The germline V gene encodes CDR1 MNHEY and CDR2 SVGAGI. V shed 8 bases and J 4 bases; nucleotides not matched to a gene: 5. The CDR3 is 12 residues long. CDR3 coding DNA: TGTGCCAGCGGAGGGCGGGGGTACGAGCAGTACTTC. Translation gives CASGGRGYEQYF.

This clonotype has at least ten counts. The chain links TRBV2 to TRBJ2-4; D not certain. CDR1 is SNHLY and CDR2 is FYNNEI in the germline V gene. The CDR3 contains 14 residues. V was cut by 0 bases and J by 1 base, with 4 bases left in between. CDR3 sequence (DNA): TGTGCCAGCAGTGAAGCTAGGGCCAAAAACATTCAGTACTTC. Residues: CASSEARAKNIQYF.

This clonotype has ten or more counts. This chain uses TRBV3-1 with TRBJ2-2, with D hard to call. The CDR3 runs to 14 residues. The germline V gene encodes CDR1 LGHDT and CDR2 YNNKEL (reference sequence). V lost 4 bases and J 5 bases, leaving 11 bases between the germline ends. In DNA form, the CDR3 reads TGTGCCAGCAGCCCCCTAGTTCGAACCGGGGAGCTGTTTTTT. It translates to CASSPLVRTGELFF.

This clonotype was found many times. CDR3 loop: CASSSPQGYIQYF. CDR3 in DNA: TGTGCCAGCAGTTCCCCCCAGGGGTACATTCAGTACTTC. The chain has TRBV28 and TRBJ2-4; perhaps TRBD1 as D (6 bases). Deletions cut 4 bases from V and 8 bases from J, with 12 bases between. Germline CDR1 is MDHEN and CDR2 is SYDVKM. The CDR3 runs to 13 residues.

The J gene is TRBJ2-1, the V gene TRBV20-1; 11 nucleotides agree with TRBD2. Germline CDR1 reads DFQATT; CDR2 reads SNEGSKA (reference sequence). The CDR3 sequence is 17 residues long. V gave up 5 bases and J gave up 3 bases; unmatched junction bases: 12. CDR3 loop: CSAQSGTSGSFYNEQFF. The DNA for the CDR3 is TGCAGTGCTCAATCCGGGACTAGCGGAAGCTTCTACAATGAGCAGTTCTTC.

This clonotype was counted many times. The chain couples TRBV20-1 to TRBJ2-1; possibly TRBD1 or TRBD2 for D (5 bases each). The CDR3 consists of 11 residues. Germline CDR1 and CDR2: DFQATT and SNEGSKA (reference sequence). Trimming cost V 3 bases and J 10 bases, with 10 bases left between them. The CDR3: CSASGASEQFF. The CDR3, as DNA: TGCAGTGCTAGCGGGGCCTCGGAGCAGTTCTTC.

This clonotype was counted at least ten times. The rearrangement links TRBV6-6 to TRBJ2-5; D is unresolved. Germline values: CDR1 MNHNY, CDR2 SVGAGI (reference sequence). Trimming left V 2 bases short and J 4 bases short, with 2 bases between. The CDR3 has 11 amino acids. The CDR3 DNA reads TGTGCCAGCAGTTACGGAGAGACCCAGTACTTC. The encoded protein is CASSYGETQYF.

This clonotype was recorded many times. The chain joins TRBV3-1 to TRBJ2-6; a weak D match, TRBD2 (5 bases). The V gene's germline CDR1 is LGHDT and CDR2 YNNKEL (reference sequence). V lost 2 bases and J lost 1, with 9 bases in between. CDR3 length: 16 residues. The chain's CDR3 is CASSQHGGSGANVLTF. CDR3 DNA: TGTGCCAGCAGCCAACACGGCGGGTCTGGGGCCAACGTCCTGACTTTC.

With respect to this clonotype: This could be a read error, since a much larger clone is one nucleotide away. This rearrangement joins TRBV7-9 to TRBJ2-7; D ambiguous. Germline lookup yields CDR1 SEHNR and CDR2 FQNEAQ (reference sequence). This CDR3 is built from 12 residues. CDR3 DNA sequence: TGTGCCAGCGGCTTAGGGCCAGTCGAGCAGTACTTC. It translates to CASGLGPVEQYF.

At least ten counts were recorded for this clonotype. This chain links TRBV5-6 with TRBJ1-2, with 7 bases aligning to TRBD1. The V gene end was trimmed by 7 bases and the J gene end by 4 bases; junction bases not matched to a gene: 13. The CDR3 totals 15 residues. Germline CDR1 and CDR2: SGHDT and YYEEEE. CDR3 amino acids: CASSVGGQISYGYTF. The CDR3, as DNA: TGTGCCAGCTCCGTAGGGGGACAGATAAGCTATGGCTACACCTTC.

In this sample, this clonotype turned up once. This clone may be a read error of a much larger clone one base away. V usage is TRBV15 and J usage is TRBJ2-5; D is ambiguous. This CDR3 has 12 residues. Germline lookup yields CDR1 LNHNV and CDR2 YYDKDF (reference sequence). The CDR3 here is CASAWGKETHYF. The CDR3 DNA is TGTGCCTCCGCTTGGGGAAAAGAGACCCACTACTTC.

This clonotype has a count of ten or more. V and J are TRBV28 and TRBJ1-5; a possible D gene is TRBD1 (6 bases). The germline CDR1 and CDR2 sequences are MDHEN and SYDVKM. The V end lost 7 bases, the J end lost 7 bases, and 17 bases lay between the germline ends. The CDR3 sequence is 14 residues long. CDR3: CASTLGQGIQPQHF. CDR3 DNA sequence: TGTGCCAGCACCCTAGGGCAGGGGATACAGCCCCAGCATTTT.

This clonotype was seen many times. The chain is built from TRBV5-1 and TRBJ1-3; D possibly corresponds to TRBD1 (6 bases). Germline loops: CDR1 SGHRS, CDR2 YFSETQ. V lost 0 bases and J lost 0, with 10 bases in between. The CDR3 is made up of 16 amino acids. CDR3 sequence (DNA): TGCGCCAGCAGCTTGGGGACAGCGATCTCTGGAAACACCATATATTTT. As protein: CASSLGTAISGNTIYF.

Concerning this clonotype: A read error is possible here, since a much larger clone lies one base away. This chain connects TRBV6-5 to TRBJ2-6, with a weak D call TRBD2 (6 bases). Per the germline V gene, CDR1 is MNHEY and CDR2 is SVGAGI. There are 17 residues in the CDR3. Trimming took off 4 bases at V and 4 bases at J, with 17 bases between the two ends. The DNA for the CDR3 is TGTGCCAGCAGTTTCCGCATAGGGACTTCCGGGGCCAACGTCCTGACTTTC. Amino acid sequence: CASSFRIGTSGANVLTF.

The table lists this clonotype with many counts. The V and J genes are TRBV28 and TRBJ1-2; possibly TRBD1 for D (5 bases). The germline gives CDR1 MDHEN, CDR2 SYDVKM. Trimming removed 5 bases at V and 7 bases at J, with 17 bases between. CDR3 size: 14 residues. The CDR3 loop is CASSRQNGEVGYTF. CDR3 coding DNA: TGTGCCAGCAGTAGACAGAATGGGGAGGTTGGCTACACCTTC.

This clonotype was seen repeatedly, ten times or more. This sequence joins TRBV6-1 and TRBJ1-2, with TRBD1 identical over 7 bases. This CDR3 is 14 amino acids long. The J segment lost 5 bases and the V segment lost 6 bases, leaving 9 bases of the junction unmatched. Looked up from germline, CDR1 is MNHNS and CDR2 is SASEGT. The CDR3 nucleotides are TGTGCCAGCAGCGCACCGGGACAGAAATATGGCTACACCTTC. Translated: CASSAPGQKYGYTF.

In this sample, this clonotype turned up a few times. The CDR3 here is CSAAATIQETQYF. The CDR3, as DNA: TGCAGTGCTGCAGCGACAATTCAAGAGACCCAGTACTTC. This sequence joins TRBV20-1 and TRBJ2-5; D gene unclear. Germline assignment: CDR1 DFQATT and CDR2 SNEGSKA (reference sequence). The CDR3 has 13 amino acids. Trimming pared 5 bases from V and 2 bases from J, leaving 12 bases between.

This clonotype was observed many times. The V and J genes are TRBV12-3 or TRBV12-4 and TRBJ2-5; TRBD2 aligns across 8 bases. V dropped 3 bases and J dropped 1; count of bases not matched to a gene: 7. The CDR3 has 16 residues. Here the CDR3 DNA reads TGTGCCAGCAGTTTTCTAACGGGGGGGCCCCAAGAGACCCAGTACTTC. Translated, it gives CASSFLTGGPQETQYF.

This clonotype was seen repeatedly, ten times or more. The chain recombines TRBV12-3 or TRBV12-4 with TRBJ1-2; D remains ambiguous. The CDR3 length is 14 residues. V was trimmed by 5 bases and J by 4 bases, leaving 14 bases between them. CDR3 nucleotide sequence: TGTGCCAGCAGTCCTGGACCGGAGGCCTATGGCTACACCTTC. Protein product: CASSPGPEAYGYTF.

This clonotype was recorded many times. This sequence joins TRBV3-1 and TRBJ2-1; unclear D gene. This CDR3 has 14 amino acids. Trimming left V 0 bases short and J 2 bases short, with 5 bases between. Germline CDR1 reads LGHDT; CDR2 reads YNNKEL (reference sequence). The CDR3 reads CASSQERPYNEQFF. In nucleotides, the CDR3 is TGTGCCAGCAGCCAAGAGAGACCCTACAATGAGCAGTTCTTC.

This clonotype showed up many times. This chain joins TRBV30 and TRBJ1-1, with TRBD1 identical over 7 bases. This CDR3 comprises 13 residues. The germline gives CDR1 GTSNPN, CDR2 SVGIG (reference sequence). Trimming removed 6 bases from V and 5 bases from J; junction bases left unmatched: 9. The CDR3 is CACTETGRTEAFF. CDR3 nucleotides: TGTGCCTGCACCGAGACAGGGAGGACTGAAGCTTTCTTT.

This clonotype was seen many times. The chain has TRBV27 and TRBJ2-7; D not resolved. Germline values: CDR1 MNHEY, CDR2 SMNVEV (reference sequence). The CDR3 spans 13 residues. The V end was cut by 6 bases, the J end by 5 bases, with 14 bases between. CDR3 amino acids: CASSATSEDEQYF. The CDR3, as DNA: TGTGCCAGCAGCGCGACCAGCGAGGACGAGCAGTACTTC.

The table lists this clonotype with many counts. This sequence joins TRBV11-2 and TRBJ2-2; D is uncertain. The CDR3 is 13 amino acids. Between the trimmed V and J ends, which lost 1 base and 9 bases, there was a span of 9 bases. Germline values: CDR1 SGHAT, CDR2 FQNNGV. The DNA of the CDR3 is TGTGCCAGCAGCTTAGGGCCGGGTTGGGAGCTGTTTTTT. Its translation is CASSLGPGWELFF.

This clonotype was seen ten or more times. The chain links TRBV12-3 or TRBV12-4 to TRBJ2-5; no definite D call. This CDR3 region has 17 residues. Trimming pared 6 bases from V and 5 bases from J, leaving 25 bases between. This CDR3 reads CASSIAGVGVFRETQYF. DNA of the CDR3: TGTGCCAGCAGCATAGCTGGCGTTGGTGTCTTCCGGGAGACCCAGTACTTC.

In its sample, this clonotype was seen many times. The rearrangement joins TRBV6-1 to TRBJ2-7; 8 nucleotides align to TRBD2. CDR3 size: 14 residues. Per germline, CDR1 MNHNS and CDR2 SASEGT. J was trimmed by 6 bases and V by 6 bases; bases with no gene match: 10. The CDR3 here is CASRGAGERAEQYF. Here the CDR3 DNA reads TGTGCCAGCAGGGGAGCGGGAGAGAGGGCCGAGCAGTACTTC.